This record concerns one T cell receptor beta chain sequence. Its cognate antigen is unknown. The sample comes from a study of T cell responses to AZD1222 COVID-19 vaccine. General observations from the study: White British donors predominated, females outnumbered males, and clonal diversity was possibly underestimated. Across spike, vaccine-associated CD4 TCRs were found, dominant at 160-218 and 743-854.

The protocol was immunoSEQ multiplex PCR, while the TCRdb copy is restricted to in-frame clones and leaves out a portion. Seen here are approximately 80,000 clones, 80% to 90% observed once, and the top ten hold roughly 3.2%. CDR1 is SGHRS, CDR2 YFSETQ, per germline. The ends lost 4 bases at V and 5 bases at J; junction bases unmatched: 10. CDR3 size: 15 residues. The J gene is TRBJ2-5, the V gene TRBV5-1; 8 nucleotides line up with TRBD2. Source: peripheral blood, taken 28 days after the second AZD1222 dose. The origin of this receptor is an adult who received the AZD1222 COVID-19 vaccine. CDR3 DNA: TGCGCCAGCAGCCCGCCACCCGGGGGGGGTGAGACCCAGTACTTC. Residues: CASSPPPGGGETQYF.